Presented here are 25 T cell receptor beta chains from one specimen sequenced in a study of T cells after yellow fever vaccination. TCRdb re-called the 5' RACE reads through MiXCR, storing one row per CDR3 protein. The data contain 250,000 to 300,000 distinct CDR3 sequences, approximately 8% of them singletons. The starting material was CD4+ T cells sorted from PBMCs, obtained 5 days after the yellow fever booster vaccination. Source of these receptors: a man between 18 and 29 years old who received the YFV17D yellow fever vaccine.

This clonotype has only a few counts. The V and J genes are TRBV9 and TRBJ1-3, with 7 nucleotides matching TRBD1. Germline V lookup: CDR1 SGDLS, CDR2 YYNGEE. With 2 bases clipped from V and 2 bases from J, the junction kept 10 bases outside the gene matches. This CDR3 has 17 residues. CDR3 nucleotides: TGTGCCAGCAGCGTTGCCCCCGGGACAGTCCCTGGAAACACCATATATTTT. It is translated as CASSVAPGTVPGNTIYF.

The rearrangement joins TRBV20-1 to TRBJ2-7, with D perhaps TRBD1 (5 bases). In germline, CDR1 is DFQATT, CDR2 SNEGSKA (reference sequence). Trimming left V 1 base short and J 2 bases short, with 9 bases between. This CDR3 contains 13 residues. The CDR3 nucleotides read TGCAGTGCTAGAGTACAGGACACCTACGAGCAGTACTTC. This translates into CSARVQDTYEQYF.

This clonotype was picked up a small number of times. The chain joins TRBV5-1 to TRBJ2-7; no clear D gene. Trimming cost V 7 bases and J 0 bases, with 11 bases left between them. The germline V gene has CDR1 SGHRS and CDR2 YFSETQ. This CDR3 has 13 amino acids. The CDR3: CASATRSSYEQYF. Here the CDR3 DNA reads TGCGCCAGCGCTACCAGGAGCTCCTACGAGCAGTACTTC.

This clonotype was counted between two and nine times. The V and J genes are TRBV12-3 or TRBV12-4 and TRBJ2-1; 11 bases line up with TRBD2. V lost 5 bases, J lost 4 bases, and 4 bases stayed unmatched. CDR3 length: 15 amino acids. CDR3 coding DNA: TGTGCCAGCAGTGCCCGACTAGCGGGGTACAATGAGCAGTTCTTC. It translates to CASSARLAGYNEQFF.

This clonotype has a count of ten or more. The chain joins TRBV18 to TRBJ1-5; D remains ambiguous. There are 16 residues in the CDR3. Trimming left V 3 bases short and J 0 bases short, with 12 bases between. Germline CDR1 and CDR2: KGHSH and LQKENI. The CDR3 DNA sequence: TGTGCCAGCTCACCGGGGATACGCTATAGCAATCAGCCCCAGCATTTT. This encodes CASSPGIRYSNQPQHF.

The rearrangement uses TRBV4-2 and TRBJ1-3; D is ambiguous. Trimming pared 0 bases from V and 4 bases from J, leaving 10 bases between. In germline, CDR1 is LGHNA, CDR2 YNFKEQ. The length of the CDR3 is 15 residues. CDR3 sequence (DNA): TGTGCCAGCAGCCAAGACTCGAGCCCCGGAAACACCATATATTTT. This encodes CASSQDSSPGNTIYF.

Of note for this clonotype: At one of its ends the junction is not consistent with the germline gene, which may arise from a read error. This sequence joins TRBV12-3 or TRBV12-4 and TRBJ1-4; D remains ambiguous. The CDR3 sequence is 14 residues long. This chain's CDR3 is CASSIAERRGKLFF. The CDR3 coding sequence is TGTGCCAGCAGTATAGCAGAAAGGAGAGGAAAACTGTTTTTT.

This clonotype was recorded many times. The V call is TRBV20-1, the J call TRBJ2-1; 9 nucleotides match TRBD1. Germline CDR1 DFQATT, CDR2 SNEGSKA (reference sequence). This CDR3 is built from 15 residues. V was pared by 5 bases and J by 8 bases, with 13 bases of the junction left unmatched. CDR3 residues: CSAGTGTGIWDEQFF. The DNA for the CDR3 is TGCAGTGCTGGAACCGGGACAGGGATTTGGGATGAGCAGTTCTTC.

The V and J genes are TRBV6-1 and TRBJ1-2; TRBD1 agrees at 11 bases. This CDR3 is built from 16 residues. J was trimmed by 3 bases and V by 5 bases; bases with no gene match: 8. Germline CDR1 reads MNHNS; CDR2 reads SASEGT. The CDR3: CASSSPRTGGHYGYTF. CDR3 DNA: TGTGCCAGCAGTTCGCCCAGGACAGGGGGCCACTATGGCTACACCTTC.

The chain joins TRBV12-3 or TRBV12-4 to TRBJ1-2, with no clear D. The germline V and J ends were trimmed by 5 bases and 4 bases, with 17 bases remaining between them. The CDR3 runs 15 residues. As DNA, the CDR3 is TGTGCCAGCAGTATCGGGCCGCTTTCGGGCTATGGCTACACCTTC. Protein sequence: CASSIGPLSGYGYTF.

The sample holds a few counts of this clonotype. V usage is TRBV6-1 and J usage is TRBJ2-1, with TRBD1 matching 9 bases. The germline gives CDR1 MNHNS, CDR2 SASEGT. V was clipped by 3 bases and J by 10 bases; unmatched bases: 4. The CDR3 runs to 13 residues. CDR3 residues: CASSDRDREEQFF. Here the CDR3 DNA reads TGTGCCAGCAGTGACCGGGACAGGGAAGAGCAGTTCTTC.

This clonotype was counted ten times or more. The genes are TRBV12-3 or TRBV12-4 and TRBJ2-3; possible D gene TRBD2, 6 bases. The ends were cut back, 3 bases at V and 2 bases at J, with 18 bases in the middle. The CDR3 runs 17 residues. Written as DNA, the CDR3 is TGTGCCAGCAGTTTGGCTGGGGGAGCGGGCCCCACAGATACGCAGTATTTT. It specifies CASSLAGGAGPTDTQYF.

The chain links TRBV10-3 to TRBJ1-2, with D perhaps TRBD1 (6 bases). V lost 2 bases and J 5 bases, leaving 24 bases between the germline ends. This CDR3 comprises 18 residues. Germline V gives CDR1 ENHRY, CDR2 SYGVKD. The CDR3 region is CAISEVGHSQQGGYGYTF. The CDR3 nucleotides read TGTGCCATCAGTGAGGTGGGACATTCTCAACAAGGGGGTTATGGCTACACCTTC.

The chain carries TRBV3-1 and TRBJ2-3; perhaps TRBD1 as D (6 bases). The ends were cut back, 8 bases at V and 5 bases at J, with 14 bases in the middle. Germline-derived CDR1 and CDR2 are LGHDT and YNNKEL (reference sequence). There are 13 residues in the CDR3. DNA of the CDR3: TGTGCCAGCTCCAGGGGCATTATAGATACGCAGTATTTT. Translated: CASSRGIIDTQYF.

V and J are TRBV7-9 and TRBJ1-1; D uncertain. Germline V gene lookup returns CDR1 SEHNR and CDR2 FQNEAQ (reference sequence). The V and J ends lost 5 bases and 5 bases respectively, with 18 bases between them. This CDR3 has 15 residues. The DNA of the CDR3 is TGTGCCAGCAGCCCAGCGGGGAGCGCGGGAACTGAAGCTTTCTTT. Protein product: CASSPAGSAGTEAFF.

This clonotype was seen only once. This chain joins TRBV7-4 and TRBJ2-7, with D tentatively TRBD1 (6 bases). Between the trimmed V and J ends, which lost 1 base and 11 bases, there was a span of 12 bases. Germline loops: CDR1 SGHVT, CDR2 SQSDAQ. This CDR3 is 12 amino acids long. The CDR3 nucleotides are TGTGCCAGCAGCTTAGACGGCAGGGGAGAGTACGTC. Protein: CASSLDGRGEYV.

In its sample, this clonotype was seen many times. The chain is built from TRBV12-3 or TRBV12-4 and TRBJ2-1; no clear D gene. Trimming took off 6 bases at V and 9 bases at J, with 15 bases between the two ends. The length of the CDR3 is 13 residues. The CDR3 DNA is TGTGCCAGCAGCCAGGCCCCCTACTCTGAGCAGTTCTTC. Its protein is CASSQAPYSEQFF.

This sequence joins TRBV7-9 and TRBJ2-2; 8 nucleotides align to TRBD1. CDR3 length: 16 amino acids. The V and J ends lost 5 bases and 5 bases, in that order; junction bases with no gene match: 10. Germline loops: CDR1 SEHNR, CDR2 FQNEAQ (reference sequence). Here the CDR3 reads CASSKHQGARTGELFF. The CDR3 bases are TGTGCCAGCAGCAAACACCAGGGGGCGCGAACCGGGGAGCTGTTTTTT.

The chain combines TRBV5-1 with TRBJ2-7, with 9 bases fitting TRBD1. Germline CDR1 reads SGHRS; CDR2 reads YFSETQ. Trimming cost V 3 bases and J 6 bases; bases outside gene matches: 4. This CDR3 comprises 13 residues. In nucleotides, the CDR3 is TGCGCCAGCAGCTGGGGACAGGGATCCGAGCAGTACGTC. Protein product: CASSWGQGSEQYV.

This clonotype was counted only a few times. This chain joins TRBV4-1 and TRBJ1-2, with D possibly TRBD1 on 6 matching bases. Germline V gives CDR1 MGHRA, CDR2 YSYEKL. The CDR3 spans 16 residues. V was clipped by 1 base and J by 7 bases, with 19 bases between them. The CDR3 here is CASSQGMKGKGVGYTF. CDR3 in DNA: TGCGCCAGCAGCCAAGGAATGAAGGGGAAGGGGGTTGGCTACACCTTC.

CDR3 DNA: TGTGCCTGGAACACCCTAAAGAGCTCTGGGGCCAACGTCCTGACTTTC. Protein: CAWNTLKSSGANVLTF. The chain uses TRBV30 and TRBJ2-6; D call uncertain. CDR1 and CDR2 from the germline V gene are GTSNPN and SVGIG (reference sequence). This CDR3 region has 16 residues. V lost 4 bases, J lost 0 bases, and 13 bases lay in between.

This chain connects TRBV18 to TRBJ2-7; TRBD2 matches 7 bases. Per the germline V gene, CDR1 is KGHSH and CDR2 is LQKENI. V was pared by 3 bases and J by 3 bases, with 5 bases of the junction left unmatched. The CDR3 covers 14 residues. CDR3 nucleotide sequence: TGTGCCAGCTCACCTCAGCGGGGAGACTACGAGCAGTACTTC. Translating it yields CASSPQRGDYEQYF.

The V gene is TRBV28, the J gene TRBJ2-1; TRBD1 matches at 8 bases. Losses at the gene ends were 3 bases for V and 2 bases for J; bases not matched to a gene: 6. Germline CDR1 MDHEN, CDR2 SYDVKM. The CDR3 is made up of 16 amino acids. The CDR3 loop reads CASSFSRGRTYNEQFF. CDR3 DNA sequence: TGTGCCAGCAGTTTCAGCAGGGGGCGAACCTACAATGAGCAGTTCTTC.

There are a few counts of this clonotype. The chain uses TRBV10-3 and TRBJ2-2; 8 bases fit TRBD1. Unmatched junction bases numbered 4, after V lost 3 bases and J lost 7 bases. CDR1 ENHRY and CDR2 SYGVKD come from the germline V gene. The CDR3 spans 14 residues. The CDR3 DNA reads as TGTGCCATCAGTGACAGGGGGCTGGTCGGGGAGCTGTTTTTT. Translating it yields CAISDRGLVGELFF.

This clonotype was picked up a small number of times. The CDR3 is CASSAGSGTTREQYF. CDR3 in DNA: TGTGCCAGCAGCGCCGGCTCCGGGACAACGAGAGAGCAGTACTTC. This chain uses TRBV9 with TRBJ2-7; tentatively, D is TRBD1 (6 bases). V lost 3 bases, J lost 7 bases, and 20 bases lay in between. Germline lookup yields CDR1 SGDLS and CDR2 YYNGEE. The CDR3 consists of 15 residues. Drawing the rest from reference TRBV9 and TRBJ2-7, the complete variable domain is DSGVTQTPKHLITATGQRVTLRCSPRSGDLSVYWYQQSLDQGLQFLIQYYNGEERAKGNILERFSAQQFPDLHSELNLSSLELGDSALYFCASSAGSGTTREQYFGPGTRLTVT.